This entry lists 8 T cell receptor beta chains sequenced from one sample in a study of T cells in Graves' hyperthyroidism and ophthalmopathy. RNA transcripts were the template for amplifying TCR beta CDR3 regions. The HTBI primer set served for first-round RT-PCR of the TCR CDR3. TCRdb processed the multiplex PCR reads anew with MiXCR; each CDR3 protein has one entry. The sample holds fewer than 900,000 distinct CDR3 sequences; 18% are singletons and the top ten take roughly a sixth. Sequences were obtained from blood. The receptors shown here come from a woman aged 50 to 60 with Graves' hyperthyroidism that later progressed to Graves' ophthalmopathy.

The rearrangement uses TRBV5-4 and TRBJ2-1, with TRBD2 matching over 8 bases. The length of the CDR3 is 15 residues. V gave up 3 bases and J gave up 4 bases; unmatched junction bases: 6. From germline, CDR1 is SGHNT and CDR2 YYREEE (reference sequence). CDR3 loop: CASSSVAGPYNEQFF. In DNA form, the CDR3 reads TGTGCCAGCAGCTCCGTAGCGGGGCCTTACAATGAGCAGTTCTTC. Supplemented by reference TRBV5-4 and TRBJ2-1, the full variable domain reads ETGVTQSPTHLIKTRGQQVTLRCSSQSGHNTVSWYQQALGQGPQFIFQYYREEENGRGNFPPRFSGLQFPNYSSELNVNALELDDSALYLCASSSVAGPYNEQFFGPGTRLTVL.

Written as DNA, the CDR3 is TGTGCCAGCAGTTTAGCGCCATGGGTCTCAGTTGATGGCTACACCTTC. Its translation: CASSLAPWVSVDGYTF. The rearrangement joins TRBV12-3 or TRBV12-4 to TRBJ1-2; D gene uncertain. CDR3 length equals 16 residues. Trimming cost V 0 bases and J 6 bases, with 17 bases left between them.

Ten or more counts support this clonotype. The chain links TRBV5-1 to TRBJ1-5, with D possibly TRBD1 on 5 matching bases. The V gene lost 1 base and the J gene lost 7 bases, with 15 bases spanning the gap. The CDR3 covers 15 residues. Germline loops: CDR1 SGHRS, CDR2 YFSETQ. CDR3 residues: CASSLKSRVDQPQHF. The CDR3 DNA sequence: TGCGCCAGCAGCTTGAAGTCCAGGGTGGACCAGCCCCAGCATTTT.

This chain connects TRBV7-2 to TRBJ2-1, with D unresolved. The CDR3 extends over 13 amino acids. V dropped 5 bases and J dropped 9 bases, with 14 bases sitting between them. The germline gives CDR1 SGHTA, CDR2 FQGNSA. For the CDR3, the DNA is TGTGCCAGCAGCCCAACAAGATCCGGTGAGCAGTTCTTC. It encodes CASSPTRSGEQFF.

The V and J genes are TRBV20-1 and TRBJ2-5; the match to TRBD2 covers 7 bases. The CDR3 is made up of 13 amino acids. From germline, CDR1 is DFQATT and CDR2 SNEGSKA (reference sequence). J was trimmed by 2 bases and V by 4 bases; bases with no gene match: 4. CDR3: CSATVGGQETQYF. The CDR3, as DNA: TGCAGTGCTACTGTCGGGGGGCAAGAGACCCAGTACTTC.

This clonotype has a count of ten or more. The chain combines TRBV11-2 with TRBJ2-7; D call uncertain. The length of the CDR3 is 14 residues. Between the trimmed V and J ends, which lost 0 bases and 3 bases, there was a span of 9 bases. Germline-derived CDR1 and CDR2 are SGHAT and FQNNGV. CDR3 nucleotides: TGTGCCAGCAGCTTAGAGGGCAGAGTCTACGAGCAGTACTTC. Protein: CASSLEGRVYEQYF. Based on the CDR3 plus reference TRBV11-2 and TRBJ2-7, the full variable domain is EAGVAQSPRYKIIEKRQSVAFWCNPISGHATLYWYQQILGQGPKLLIQFQNNGVVDDSQLPKDRFSAERLKGVDSTLKIQPAKLEDSAVYLCASSLEGRVYEQYFGPGTRLTVT.

A note on this clonotype: The junction does not match germline at one end; this may be a read error. This chain uses TRBV3-1 with TRBJ1-3, with a tentative D call TRBD1 (6 bases). CDR3 length: 16 amino acids. Looked up from germline, CDR1 is LGHDT and CDR2 is YNNKEL (reference sequence). The CDR3 region has the DNA TGTGCCAGCAGCCAAGCCTACGACAGGTCTGAAAACACCATATATTTT. This gives the protein CASSQAYDRSENTIYF. The full variable domain, rest sourced from reference TRBV3-1 and TRBJ1-3, is DTAVSQTPKYLVTQMGNDKSIKCEQNLGHDTMYWYKQDSKKFLKIMFSYNNKELIINETVPNRFSPKSPDKAHLNLHINSLELGDSAVYFCASSQAYDRSENTIYFGEGSWLTVV.

This sequence joins TRBV20-1 and TRBJ1-1, with 7 bases lining up with TRBD1. CDR1 is DFQATT, CDR2 SNEGSKA, per germline (reference sequence). The CDR3 consists of 16 residues. After removal of 1 base from V and 0 bases from J, the junction contained 8 bases not matched to a gene. CDR3 nucleotides: TGCAGTGCTAGAGGATTAGACAGGGCCTTGAACACTGAAGCTTTCTTT. Its translation is CSARGLDRALNTEAFF.